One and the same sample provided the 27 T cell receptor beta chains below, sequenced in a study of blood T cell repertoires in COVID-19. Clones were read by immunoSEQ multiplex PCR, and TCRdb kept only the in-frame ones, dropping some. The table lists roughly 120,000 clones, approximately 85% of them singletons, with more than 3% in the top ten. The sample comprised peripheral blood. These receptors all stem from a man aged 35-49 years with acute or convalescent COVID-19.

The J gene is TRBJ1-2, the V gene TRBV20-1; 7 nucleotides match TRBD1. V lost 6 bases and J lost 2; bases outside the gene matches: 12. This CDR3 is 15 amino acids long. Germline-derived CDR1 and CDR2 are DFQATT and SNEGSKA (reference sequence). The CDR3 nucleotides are TGCAGTGCCAGTGGAAGTCGGACAGGAAACTATGGCTACACCTTC. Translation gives CSASGSRTGNYGYTF.

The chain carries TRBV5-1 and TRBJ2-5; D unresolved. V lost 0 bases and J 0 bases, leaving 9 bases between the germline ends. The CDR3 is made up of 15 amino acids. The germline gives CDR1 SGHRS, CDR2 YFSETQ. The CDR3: CASSLGHQYQETQYF. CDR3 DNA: TGCGCCAGCAGCTTGGGACACCAGTACCAAGAGACCCAGTACTTC.

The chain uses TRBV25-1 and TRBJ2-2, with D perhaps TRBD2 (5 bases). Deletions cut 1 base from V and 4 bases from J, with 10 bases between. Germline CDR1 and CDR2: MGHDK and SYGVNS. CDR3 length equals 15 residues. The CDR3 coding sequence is TGTGCCAGCAGTGAATCTGGCCGGGGCACCGGGGAGCTGTTTTTT. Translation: CASSESGRGTGELFF.

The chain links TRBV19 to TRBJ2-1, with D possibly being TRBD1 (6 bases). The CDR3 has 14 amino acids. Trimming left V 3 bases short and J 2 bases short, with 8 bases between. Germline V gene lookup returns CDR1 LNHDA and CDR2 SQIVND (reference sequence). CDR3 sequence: CASSMGAAYNEQFF. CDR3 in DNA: TGTGCCAGTAGTATGGGGGCAGCCTACAATGAGCAGTTCTTC.

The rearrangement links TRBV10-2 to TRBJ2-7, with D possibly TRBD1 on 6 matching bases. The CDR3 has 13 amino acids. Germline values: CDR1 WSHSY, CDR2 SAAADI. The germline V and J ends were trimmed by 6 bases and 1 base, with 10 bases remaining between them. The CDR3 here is CASSRDMSYEQYF. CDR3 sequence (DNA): TGCGCCAGCAGCCGGGACATGTCCTACGAGCAGTACTTC.

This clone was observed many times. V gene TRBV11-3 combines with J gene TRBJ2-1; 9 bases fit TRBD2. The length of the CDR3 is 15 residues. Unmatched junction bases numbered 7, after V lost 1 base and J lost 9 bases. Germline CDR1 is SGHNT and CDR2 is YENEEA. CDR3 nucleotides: TGTGCCAGCAGCTTAGTCAGCGGGGGGTCGGGTGAGCAGTTCTTC. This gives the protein CASSLVSGGSGEQFF.

The CDR3 bases are TGTGCCAGCAGCTTAAGTGCCCGCGGGGGGGGCCCCAATGAGCAGTTCTTC. It translates to CASSLSARGGGPNEQFF. The gene calls are TRBV7-3 and TRBJ2-1; 9 nucleotides align to TRBD2. CDR1 is SGHTA, CDR2 FQGTGA, per germline. V lost 1 base and J lost 6; bases outside the gene matches: 10. The CDR3 extends over 17 amino acids.

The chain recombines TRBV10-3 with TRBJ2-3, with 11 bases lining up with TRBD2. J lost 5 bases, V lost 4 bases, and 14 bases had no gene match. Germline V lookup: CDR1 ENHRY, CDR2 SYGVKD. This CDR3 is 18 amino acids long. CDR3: CAISGLAGGIRGEDTQYF. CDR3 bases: TGTGCCATCAGTGGGCTAGCGGGGGGCATTAGAGGGGAAGATACGCAGTATTTT.

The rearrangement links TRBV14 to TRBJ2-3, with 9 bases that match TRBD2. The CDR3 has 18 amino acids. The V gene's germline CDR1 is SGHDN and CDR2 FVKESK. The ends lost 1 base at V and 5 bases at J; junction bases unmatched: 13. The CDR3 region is CASSQARQGLAGKDTQYF. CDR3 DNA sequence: TGTGCCAGCAGCCAAGCTCGCCAGGGGCTAGCGGGGAAAGATACGCAGTATTTT. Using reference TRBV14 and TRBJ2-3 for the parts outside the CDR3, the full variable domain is EAGVTQFPSHSVIEKGQTVTLRCDPISGHDNLYWYRRVMGKEIKFLLHFVKESKQDESGMPNNRFLAERTGGTYSTLKVQPAELEDSGVYFCASSQARQGLAGKDTQYFGPGTRLTVL.

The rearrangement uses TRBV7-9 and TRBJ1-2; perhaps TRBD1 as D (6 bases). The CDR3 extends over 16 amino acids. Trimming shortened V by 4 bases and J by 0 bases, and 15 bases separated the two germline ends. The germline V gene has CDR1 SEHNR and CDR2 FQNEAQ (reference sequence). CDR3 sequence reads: CASSSAPGESNYGYTF. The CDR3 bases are TGTGCCAGCAGCTCCGCACCAGGGGAGTCTAACTATGGCTACACCTTC.

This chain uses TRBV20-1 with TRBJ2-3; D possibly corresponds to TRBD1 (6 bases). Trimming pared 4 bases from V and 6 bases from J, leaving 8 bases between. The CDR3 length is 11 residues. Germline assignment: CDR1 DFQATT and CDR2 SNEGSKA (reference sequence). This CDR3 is CSANRDDTQYF. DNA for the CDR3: TGCAGTGCTAACAGGGACGATACGCAGTATTTT.

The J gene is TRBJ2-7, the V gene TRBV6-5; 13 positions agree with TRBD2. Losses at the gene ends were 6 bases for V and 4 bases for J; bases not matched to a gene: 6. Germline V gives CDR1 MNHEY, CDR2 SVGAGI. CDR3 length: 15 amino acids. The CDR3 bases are TGTGCCAGCAGCCAAAGGACTAGCGGGGGTTACGAGCAGTACTTC. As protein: CASSQRTSGGYEQYF.

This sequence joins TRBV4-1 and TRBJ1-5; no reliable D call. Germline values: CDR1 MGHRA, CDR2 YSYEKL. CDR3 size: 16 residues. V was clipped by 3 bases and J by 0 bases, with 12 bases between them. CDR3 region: CASSQDFDFSNQPQHF. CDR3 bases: TGCGCCAGCAGCCAGGATTTTGACTTTAGCAATCAGCCCCAGCATTTT.

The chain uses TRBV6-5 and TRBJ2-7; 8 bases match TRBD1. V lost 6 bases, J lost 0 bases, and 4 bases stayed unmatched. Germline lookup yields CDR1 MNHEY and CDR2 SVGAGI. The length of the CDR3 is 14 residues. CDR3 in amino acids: CASRSGQASYEQYF. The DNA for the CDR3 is TGTGCCAGCAGATCGGGACAGGCCTCCTACGAGCAGTACTTC.

The CDR3 protein is CASSPGVGETQYF. The DNA for the CDR3 is TGTGCCAGTAGTCCAGGGGTAGGAGAGACCCAGTACTTC. The V gene is TRBV19, the J gene TRBJ2-5; D perhaps matches TRBD1 (6 bases). CDR1 is LNHDA and CDR2 is SQIVND in the germline V gene (reference sequence). Trimming pared 5 bases from V and 4 bases from J, leaving 11 bases between. The CDR3 covers 13 residues. Looking up the rest from reference TRBV19 and TRBJ2-5 gives the full variable domain: DGGITQSPKYLFRKEGQNVTLSCEQNLNHDAMYWYRQDPGQGLRLIYYSQIVNDFQKGDIAEGYSVSREKKESFPLTVTSAQKNPTAFYLCASSPGVGETQYFGPGTRLLVL.

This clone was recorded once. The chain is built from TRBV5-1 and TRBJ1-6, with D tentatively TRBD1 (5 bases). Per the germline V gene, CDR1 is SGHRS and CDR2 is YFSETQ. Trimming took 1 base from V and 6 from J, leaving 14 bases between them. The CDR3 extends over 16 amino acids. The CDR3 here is CASSLWTRPVNSPLHF. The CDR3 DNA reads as TGCGCCAGCAGCTTGTGGACACGACCCGTTAATTCACCCCTCCACTTT.

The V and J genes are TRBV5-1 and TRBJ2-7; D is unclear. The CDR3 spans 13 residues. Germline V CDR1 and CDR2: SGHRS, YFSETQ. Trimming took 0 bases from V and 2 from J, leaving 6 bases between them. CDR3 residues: CASSLAPAYEQYF. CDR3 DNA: TGCGCCAGCAGCTTGGCTCCCGCCTACGAGCAGTACTTC.

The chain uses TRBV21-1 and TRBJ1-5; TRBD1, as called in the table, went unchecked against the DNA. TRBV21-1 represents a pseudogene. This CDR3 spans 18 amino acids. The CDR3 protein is CASSSGWTEEYSNQPQHF. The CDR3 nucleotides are TGTGCCAGCAGCTCAGGTTGGACAGAAGAATATAGCAATCAGCCCCAGCATTTT.

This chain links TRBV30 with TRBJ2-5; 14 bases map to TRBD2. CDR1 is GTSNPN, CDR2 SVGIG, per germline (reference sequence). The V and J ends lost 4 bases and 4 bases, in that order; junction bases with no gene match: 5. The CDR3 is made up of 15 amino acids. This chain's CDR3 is CAWTLGLAGGETQYF. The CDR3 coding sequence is TGTGCCTGGACCTTAGGACTAGCGGGGGGAGAGACCCAGTACTTC.

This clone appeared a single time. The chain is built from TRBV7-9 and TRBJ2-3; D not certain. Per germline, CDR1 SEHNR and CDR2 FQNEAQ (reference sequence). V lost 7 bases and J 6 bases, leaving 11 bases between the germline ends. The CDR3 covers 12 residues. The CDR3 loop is CASTSPRDTQYF. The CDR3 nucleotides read TGTGCCAGCACCTCTCCCAGGGATACGCAGTATTTT.

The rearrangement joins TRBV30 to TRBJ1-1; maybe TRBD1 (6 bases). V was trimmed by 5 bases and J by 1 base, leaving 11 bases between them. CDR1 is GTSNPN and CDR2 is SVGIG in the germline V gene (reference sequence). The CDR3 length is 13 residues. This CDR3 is CAWDRTANTEAFF. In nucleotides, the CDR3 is TGTGCCTGGGACAGGACAGCGAACACTGAAGCTTTCTTT.

This chain's CDR3 is CASSLLGLAGGDGELFF. The CDR3 nucleotides are TGTGCCAGCAGCCTCCTCGGACTAGCGGGGGGCGACGGGGAGCTGTTTTTT. The V call is TRBV5-6, the J call TRBJ2-2, with 14 bases aligning to TRBD2. Trimming removed 4 bases from V and 7 bases from J; junction bases left unmatched: 9. This CDR3 has 17 amino acids. Germline-derived CDR1 and CDR2 are SGHDT and YYEEEE.

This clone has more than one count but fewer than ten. Written as DNA, the CDR3 is TGTGCCAGCAGCTTACAATTAGCGGGGGTACAGTATTTT. Its protein is CASSLQLAGVQYF. This rearrangement joins TRBV7-2 to TRBJ2-3, with TRBD2 matching over 9 bases. The CDR3 has 13 residues. The V and J ends lost 2 bases and 12 bases, in that order; junction bases with no gene match: 6. From germline, CDR1 is SGHTA and CDR2 FQGNSA.

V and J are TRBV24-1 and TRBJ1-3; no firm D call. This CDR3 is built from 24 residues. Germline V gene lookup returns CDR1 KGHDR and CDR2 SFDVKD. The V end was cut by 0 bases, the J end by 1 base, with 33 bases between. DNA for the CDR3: TGTGCCACCAGTGATTTGCACAGTGCTTCTTGGCCACCTGCCCTACCGGGGTCTGGAAACACCATATATTTT. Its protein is CATSDLHSASWPPALPGSGNTIYF.

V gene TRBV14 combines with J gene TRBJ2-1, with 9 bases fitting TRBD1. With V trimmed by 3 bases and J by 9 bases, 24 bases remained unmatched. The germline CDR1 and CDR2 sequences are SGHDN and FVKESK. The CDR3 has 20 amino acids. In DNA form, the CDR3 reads TGTGCCAGCAGCCACCTACACGACGCAACCCCGGGACAGGGTTCGACTGAGCAGTTCTTC. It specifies CASSHLHDATPGQGSTEQFF.

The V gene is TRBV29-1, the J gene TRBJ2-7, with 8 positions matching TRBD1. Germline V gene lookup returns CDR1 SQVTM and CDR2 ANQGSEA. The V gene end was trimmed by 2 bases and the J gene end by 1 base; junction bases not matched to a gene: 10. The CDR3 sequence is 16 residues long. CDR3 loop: CSVESPFGTGSYEQYF. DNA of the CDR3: TGCAGCGTTGAAAGCCCTTTCGGGACAGGATCCTACGAGCAGTACTTC.

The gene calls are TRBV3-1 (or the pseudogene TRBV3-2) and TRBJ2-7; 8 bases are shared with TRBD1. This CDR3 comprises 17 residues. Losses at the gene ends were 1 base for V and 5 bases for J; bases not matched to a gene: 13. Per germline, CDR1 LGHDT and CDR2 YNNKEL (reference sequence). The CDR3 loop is CASSQGPWTGRSHEQYF. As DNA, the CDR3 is TGTGCCAGCAGCCAAGGACCGTGGACAGGGAGGTCCCACGAGCAGTACTTC.